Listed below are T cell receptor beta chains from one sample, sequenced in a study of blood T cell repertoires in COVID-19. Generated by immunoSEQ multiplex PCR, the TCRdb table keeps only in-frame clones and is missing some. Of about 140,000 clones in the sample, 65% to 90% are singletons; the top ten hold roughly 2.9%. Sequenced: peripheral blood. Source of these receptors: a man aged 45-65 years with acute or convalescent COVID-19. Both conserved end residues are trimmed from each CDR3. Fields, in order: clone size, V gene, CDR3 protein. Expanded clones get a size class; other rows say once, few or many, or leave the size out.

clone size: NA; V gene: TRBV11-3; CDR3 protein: ASNPGGETQY
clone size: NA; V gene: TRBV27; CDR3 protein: ASRGGQGLSYNEQF
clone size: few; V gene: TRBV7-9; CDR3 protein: ASSQIRDMGTYEQY
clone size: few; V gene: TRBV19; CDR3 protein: ASSPGPRGEQY
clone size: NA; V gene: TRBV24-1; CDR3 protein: ATRDSLGKTDTQY
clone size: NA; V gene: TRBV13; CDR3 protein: ASSLVTSVSGYT
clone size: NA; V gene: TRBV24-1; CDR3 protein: ATSDLQLNLAAINTGELF
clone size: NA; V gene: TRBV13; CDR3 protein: ASSARTGDFYEQY
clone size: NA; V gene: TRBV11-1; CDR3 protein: ASSPSPGLAYNEQF
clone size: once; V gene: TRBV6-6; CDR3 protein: ASRGTGEISNYT
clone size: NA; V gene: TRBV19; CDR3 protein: ARHQGETEAF
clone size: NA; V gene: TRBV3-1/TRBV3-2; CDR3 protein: ASSQSDRYTEAF
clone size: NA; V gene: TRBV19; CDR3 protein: ASNVGGTDTQY
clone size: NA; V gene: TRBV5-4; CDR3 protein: ASSHQGASGRQTQY
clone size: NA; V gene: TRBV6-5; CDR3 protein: ASNAGGGFQPQH
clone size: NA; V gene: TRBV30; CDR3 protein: AWDRDVGEKLF
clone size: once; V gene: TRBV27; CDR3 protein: ASSTTDNRYPYEQY
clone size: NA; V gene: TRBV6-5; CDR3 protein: ASSWGTGEETQY
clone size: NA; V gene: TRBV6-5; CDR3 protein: ASSTQGYTEAF
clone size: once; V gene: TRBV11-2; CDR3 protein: ASSFPGQGAHEAF
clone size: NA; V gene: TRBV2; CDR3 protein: ASSLRGQGNTIY
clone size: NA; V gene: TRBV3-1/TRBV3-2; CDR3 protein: ASWDRPGNTIY
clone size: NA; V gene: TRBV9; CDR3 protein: ASSSRGSSGANVLT
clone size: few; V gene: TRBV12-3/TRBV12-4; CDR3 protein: ASSSGPGEAF
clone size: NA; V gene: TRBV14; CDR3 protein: ASSQMTGTVNYGYT
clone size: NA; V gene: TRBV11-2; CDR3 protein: ASSLGQGSFYEQY
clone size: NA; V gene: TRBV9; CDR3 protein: ASSVSEAPNFYEQY
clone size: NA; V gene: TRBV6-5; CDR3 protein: ASRTERGNSPLH
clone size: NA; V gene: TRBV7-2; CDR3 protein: ASSLAGGTFWEQF
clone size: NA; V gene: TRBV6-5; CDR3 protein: ASTAGGAYEQF
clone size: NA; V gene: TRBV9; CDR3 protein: ASSVGQGYSPLH
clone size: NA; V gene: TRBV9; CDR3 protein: ASSAAGSRDSPLH
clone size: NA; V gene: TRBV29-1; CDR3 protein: SVERSADGYT
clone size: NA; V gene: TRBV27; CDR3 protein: ASSWRSSGVETQY
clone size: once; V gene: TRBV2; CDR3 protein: ASRAETQY
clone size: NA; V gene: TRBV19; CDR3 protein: ASSGQVRENIQY
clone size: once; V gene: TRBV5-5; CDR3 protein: ASSLARGIEKLF
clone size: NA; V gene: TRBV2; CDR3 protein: ASSEAREGPVSYEQY
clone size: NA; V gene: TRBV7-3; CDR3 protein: ASSLLTEAF
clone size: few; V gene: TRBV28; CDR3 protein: ASSSLTGPLGAF
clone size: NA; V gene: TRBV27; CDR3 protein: ASSLRARGYEQY
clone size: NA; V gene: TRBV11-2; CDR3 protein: ASSPGQMNTEAF
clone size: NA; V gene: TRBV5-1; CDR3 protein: ASRRGGRSSYNEQF
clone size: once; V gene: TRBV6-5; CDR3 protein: ASSYYGRTNEKLF
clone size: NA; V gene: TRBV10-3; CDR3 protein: AISEPGGRAYEQY